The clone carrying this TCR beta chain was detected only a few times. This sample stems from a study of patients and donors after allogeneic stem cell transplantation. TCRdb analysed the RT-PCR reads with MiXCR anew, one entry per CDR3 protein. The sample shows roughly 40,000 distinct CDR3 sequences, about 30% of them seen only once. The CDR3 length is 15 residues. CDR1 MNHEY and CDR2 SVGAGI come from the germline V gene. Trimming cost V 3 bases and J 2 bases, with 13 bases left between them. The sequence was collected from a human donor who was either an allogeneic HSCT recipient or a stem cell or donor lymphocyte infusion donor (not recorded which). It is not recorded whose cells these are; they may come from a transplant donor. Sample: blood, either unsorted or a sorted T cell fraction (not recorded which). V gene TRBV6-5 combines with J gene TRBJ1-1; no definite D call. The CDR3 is CASSYLPGVNTEAFF. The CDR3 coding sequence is TGTGCCAGCAGTTATCTCCCAGGCGTTAACACTGAAGCTTTCTTT.